The sample holds many counts of the clone carrying this TCR beta chain. What it binds is not known. Germline V gene sequence: CDR1 MDHEN, CDR2 SYDVKM. The CDR3 is made up of 14 amino acids. Trimming cost V 8 bases and J 6 bases; bases outside gene matches: 9. This sample is part of a study of lung T cells in sarcoidosis with Löfgren's syndrome. General study results and limits: Recognition of an unidentified sarcoidosis antigen was only suggested. The most expanded V genes in Löfgren's patients were reportedly TRAV12-1 and TRBV2.

TCRdb fed the reads into MiXCR, producing one record per CDR3 protein. This sample has tens of thousands of distinct CDR3 sequences, with around 20% found just once. The sample taken for sequencing was CD4+ T cells from PBMCs. V usage is TRBV28 and J usage is TRBJ2-3; 9 bases agree with TRBD2. The clonotype originates from a human donor with sarcoidosis (Löfgren's syndrome or another form), or a control subject (not recorded which). CDR3 loop: CASRRAGGIDTQYF. Here the CDR3 DNA reads TGTGCCAGCCGTAGAGCGGGGGGCATCGATACGCAGTATTTT.